This TCR beta chain originates from a study of blood T cell repertoires in COVID-19. Turning to the study itself: Samples came from the United States, Italy and Spain, spanning acute and convalescent COVID-19. PBMCs, B-cell-depleted T cells, or T cells provided the cDNA or gDNA that made up the material.

The authors' processing: Estimated nucleated cell counts came from reference gene primer amplification. Only in-frame clones appear in the TCRdb table, and some are missing; sequencing was by immunoSEQ multiplex PCR. D and trimming come from the DNA, and the V and J calls and clone size come from that table. The data show 90,000 to 140,000 clones, 85% seen once. Sample: peripheral blood. The sequence came from a man between 45 and 60 years old with acute or convalescent COVID-19.

Here the CDR3 DNA reads TGTGCCAGCAGCCAAGGGGACAGGGGCACAGATACGCAGTATTTT. It yields the protein CASSQGDRGTDTQYF. This chain links TRBV3-1 (or the pseudogene TRBV3-2) with TRBJ2-3; TRBD1 aligns across 9 bases. This CDR3 has 15 residues. Unmatched junction bases numbered 0, after V lost 1 base and J lost 1 base. From germline, CDR1 is LGHDT and CDR2 YNNKEL (reference sequence).